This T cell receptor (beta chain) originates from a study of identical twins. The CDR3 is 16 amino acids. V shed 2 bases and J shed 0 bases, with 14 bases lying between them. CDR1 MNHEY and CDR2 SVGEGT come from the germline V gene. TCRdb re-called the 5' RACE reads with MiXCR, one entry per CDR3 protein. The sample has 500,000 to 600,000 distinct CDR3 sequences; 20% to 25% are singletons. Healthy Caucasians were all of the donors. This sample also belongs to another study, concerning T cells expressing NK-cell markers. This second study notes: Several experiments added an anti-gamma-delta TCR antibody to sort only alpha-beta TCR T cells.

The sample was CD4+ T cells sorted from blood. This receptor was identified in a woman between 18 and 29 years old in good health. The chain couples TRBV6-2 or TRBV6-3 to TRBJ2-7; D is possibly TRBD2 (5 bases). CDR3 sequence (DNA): TGTGCCAGCAGTTACCCTGTGTGGAGGCCCTCCTACGAGCAGTACTTC. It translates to CASSYPVWRPSYEQYF.